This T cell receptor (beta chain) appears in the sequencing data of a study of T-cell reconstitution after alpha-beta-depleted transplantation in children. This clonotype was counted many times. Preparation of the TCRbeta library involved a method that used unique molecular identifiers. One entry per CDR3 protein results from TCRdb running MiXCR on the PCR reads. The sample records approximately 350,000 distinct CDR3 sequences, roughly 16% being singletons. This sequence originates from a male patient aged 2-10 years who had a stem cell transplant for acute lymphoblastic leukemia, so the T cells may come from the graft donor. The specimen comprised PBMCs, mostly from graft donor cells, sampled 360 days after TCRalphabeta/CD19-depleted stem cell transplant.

CDR3 amino acids: CASSQDFSSYNEQFF. The CDR3 nucleotides read TGCGCCAGCAGCCAAGATTTCAGCTCCTACAATGAGCAGTTCTTC. V gene TRBV4-3 combines with J gene TRBJ2-1; D is uncertain. V was cut by 0 bases and J by 0 bases, with 6 bases left in between. CDR1 and CDR2 from the germline V gene are LGHNA and YSLEER. This CDR3 is 15 amino acids long.